This T cell receptor beta chain appears in the sequencing data of a study of cytotoxic CD8 clonotypes in ibrutinib-treated CLL. The protocol was immunoSEQ multiplex PCR, while the TCRdb copy is restricted to in-frame clones and leaves out a portion. Seen here are 130,000 to 150,000 clones, less than 95% observed once, and the top ten hold 10% to 12%. As to this clone: Its specificity is not known.

Overall study findings and caveats: On treatment, the uncommon public clonotypes contracted or remained stable. Patients showed higher baseline clonality than age-matched healthy donors, and it tracked circulating CD8+ T-cell counts. Sustained-remission and progressing patients had different sampling times.

The specimen comprised PBMCs, sampled after 12 months of ibrutinib treatment. The source is a human donor with chronic lymphocytic leukemia.

CDR3 sequence (DNA): TGTGCCATCTCAACGGGGGTCGGGGGGACCCAGTACTTC. It is translated as CAISTGVGGTQYF. This chain joins TRBV6-5 and TRBJ2-5, with D possibly matching TRBD2 (6 bases). CDR1 is MNHEY and CDR2 is SVGAGI in the germline V gene. Trimming pared 10 bases from V and 7 bases from J, leaving 19 bases between. The CDR3 spans 13 residues.